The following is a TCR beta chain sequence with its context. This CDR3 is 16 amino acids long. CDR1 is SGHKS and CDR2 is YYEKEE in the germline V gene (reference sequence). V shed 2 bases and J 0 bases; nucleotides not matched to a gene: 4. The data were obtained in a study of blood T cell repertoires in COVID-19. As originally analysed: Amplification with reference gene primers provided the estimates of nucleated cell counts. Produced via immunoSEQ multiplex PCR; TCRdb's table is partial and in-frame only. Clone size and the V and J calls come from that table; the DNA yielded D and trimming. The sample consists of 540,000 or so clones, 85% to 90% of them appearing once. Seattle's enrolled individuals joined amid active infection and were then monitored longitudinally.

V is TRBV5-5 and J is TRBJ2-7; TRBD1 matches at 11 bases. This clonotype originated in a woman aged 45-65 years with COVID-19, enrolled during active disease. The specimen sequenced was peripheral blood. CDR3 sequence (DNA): TGTGCCAGCAGCTTTGGGACAGGGGGGAGCTCCTACGAGCAGTACTTC. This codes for CASSFGTGGSSYEQYF.